The 22 T cell receptor beta chains given below trace back to one sample, sequenced in a study of technical replicates of blood from a handful of donors. Clones were sequenced by immunoSEQ multiplex PCR, and TCRdb holds only the in-frame ones, with some missing. This sample has roughly 60,000 clones, with roughly 91% found just once. The sample comprised PBMCs. These receptors came from a human donor in good health. Some clones in this sample may be carry-over from other donors' samples.

The chain recombines TRBV7-2 with TRBJ2-5, with TRBD2 identical over 10 bases. Losses at the gene ends were 5 bases for V and 3 bases for J; bases not matched to a gene: 3. Germline V gives CDR1 SGHTA, CDR2 FQGNSA. The CDR3 contains 14 residues. The CDR3 spells CASSPSGGKETQYF. The CDR3 coding sequence is TGTGCCAGCAGCCCTAGCGGGGGCAAAGAGACCCAGTACTTC.

In DNA form, the CDR3 reads TGTGCCACCAGCAGAGTCGAGGGGGCCAGAGAGACCCAGTACTTC. Translated: CATSRVEGARETQYF. V gene TRBV15 combines with J gene TRBJ2-5; 7 positions agree with TRBD1. From germline, CDR1 is LNHNV and CDR2 YYDKDF (reference sequence). The ends lost 1 base at V and 4 bases at J; junction bases unmatched: 6. The CDR3 is 15 amino acids.

This chain links TRBV6-5 with TRBJ2-2; 8 nucleotides agree with TRBD2. Trimming took 2 bases from V and 4 from J; bases not matched to a gene: 3. The CDR3 sequence is 15 residues long. Germline V gene lookup returns CDR1 MNHEY and CDR2 SVGAGI. The CDR3 sequence is CASSYLAGATGELFF. In DNA form, the CDR3 reads TGTGCCAGCAGTTACCTAGCGGGTGCCACCGGGGAGCTGTTTTTT.

The rearrangement uses TRBV19 and TRBJ2-3, with 9 bases identical to TRBD1. V lost 10 bases, J lost 6 bases, and 11 bases stayed unmatched. Germline loops: CDR1 LNHDA, CDR2 SQIVND (reference sequence). The CDR3 covers 14 residues. The CDR3 region has the DNA TGTGCCACCTCGGGACAGGGAGATTGGGATACGCAGTATTTT. Translating it yields CATSGQGDWDTQYF.

This chain links TRBV27 with TRBJ2-1, with 10 bases aligning to TRBD2. With 6 bases clipped from V and 2 bases from J, the junction kept 16 bases outside the gene matches. In germline, CDR1 is MNHEY, CDR2 SMNVEV (reference sequence). This CDR3 has 19 amino acids. CDR3 loop: CASSRQPTAGTSAYNEQFF. The CDR3 DNA follows: TGTGCCAGCAGCAGACAGCCTACTGCGGGGACTAGCGCCTACAATGAGCAGTTCTTC.

The chain has TRBV11-2 and TRBJ2-3; 8 bases are shared with TRBD2. After removal of 6 bases from V and 0 bases from J, the junction contained 8 bases not matched to a gene. Germline V gene data show CDR1 as SGHAT and CDR2 as FQNNGV. The CDR3 runs 16 residues. This chain's CDR3 is CASRRGGGSSTDTQYF. The CDR3 nucleotides are TGTGCCAGCAGAAGGGGCGGGGGGTCGAGCACAGATACGCAGTATTTT.

The gene calls are TRBV6-6 and TRBJ1-1; a weak D match, TRBD1 (6 bases). Per germline, CDR1 MNHNY and CDR2 SVGAGI (reference sequence). The CDR3 runs to 15 residues. Deletions cut 7 bases from V and 0 bases from J, with 15 bases between. The CDR3, as DNA: TGTGCCAGCAATCCCAGGGGAACCATGAACACTGAAGCTTTCTTT. The encoded protein is CASNPRGTMNTEAFF.

The V call is TRBV7-8, the J call TRBJ2-5; a possible D gene is TRBD2 (7 bases). The CDR3 sequence is 18 residues long. Between the trimmed V and J ends, which lost 0 bases and 2 bases, there was a span of 19 bases. From germline, CDR1 is SGHVS and CDR2 FQNEAQ. This chain's CDR3 is CASSLAQGSGGRQETQYF. DNA for the CDR3: TGTGCCAGCAGCTTAGCGCAGGGATCGGGGGGCCGACAAGAGACCCAGTACTTC.

This clone was seen once. The CDR3 loop is CASSQPAGLLTDTQYF. CDR3 DNA sequence: TGTGCCAGCAGCCAACCGGCGGGACTGCTCACAGATACGCAGTATTTT. V and J are TRBV4-2 and TRBJ2-3; tentatively, D is TRBD2 (6 bases). V lost 2 bases, J lost 2 bases, and 14 bases lay in between. CDR1 and CDR2 from the germline V gene are LGHNA and YNFKEQ. The CDR3 is 16 residues long.

CDR3 residues: CASSSLRGLRNSPLHF. The CDR3 DNA reads as TGTGCCAGCAGCTCCCTCAGGGGGCTGCGGAATTCACCCCTCCACTTT. This sequence joins TRBV5-6 and TRBJ1-6; 8 bases map to TRBD1. Germline CDR1 is SGHDT and CDR2 is YYEEEE. The CDR3 runs 16 residues. Trimming at V came to 3 bases and at J to 7 bases, leaving 9 bases not matched to a gene.

The chain has TRBV6-1 and TRBJ2-1; 11 nucleotides align to TRBD2. This CDR3 has 16 residues. Germline loops: CDR1 MNHNS, CDR2 SASEGT. The V gene end was trimmed by 4 bases and the J gene end by 2 bases; junction bases not matched to a gene: 4. CDR3 protein: CASSGRLAGTYNEQFF. As DNA, the CDR3 is TGTGCCAGCAGTGGACGACTAGCGGGAACCTACAATGAGCAGTTCTTC.

This rearrangement joins TRBV5-4 to TRBJ2-2; tentative D call: TRBD2 (7 bases). V was shortened by 3 bases and J by 7 bases, with 16 bases between the two germline ends. The CDR3 has 15 residues. Germline V gene data show CDR1 as SGHNT and CDR2 as YYREEE (reference sequence). The CDR3 DNA sequence: TGTGCCAGCAGCTCGCGGGGGCAGCCAGACGGGGAGCTGTTTTTT. Its protein is CASSSRGQPDGELFF.

The chain links TRBV7-2 to TRBJ2-5; 9 positions agree with TRBD2. The CDR3 has 16 amino acids. V was clipped by 1 base and J by 5 bases; unmatched bases: 8. The germline V gene has CDR1 SGHTA and CDR2 FQGNSA. The CDR3 nucleotides are TGTGCCAGCAGCTTAGAAGGAGCGGGGGGCGTTGAGACCCAGTACTTC. This encodes CASSLEGAGGVETQYF.

This chain links TRBV28 with TRBJ1-3; D unresolved. The CDR3 sequence is 13 residues long. The V end lost 8 bases, the J end lost 0 bases, and 8 bases lay between the germline ends. Germline V gene lookup returns CDR1 MDHEN and CDR2 SYDVKM. CDR3 loop: CASVNYSGNTIYF. CDR3 DNA sequence: TGTGCCAGCGTTAATTACTCTGGAAACACCATATATTTT.

J is TRBJ1-2 and V is TRBV7-8, with 8 bases fitting TRBD1. Germline V gives CDR1 SGHVS, CDR2 FQNEAQ. This CDR3 is 13 amino acids long. V lost 2 bases, J lost 5 bases, and 1 base stayed unmatched. CDR3 bases: TGTGCCAGCAGCTTAAGGACAGGGTATGGCTACACCTTC. Protein: CASSLRTGYGYTF.

V and J are TRBV7-3 and TRBJ2-3; D is ambiguous. The CDR3 runs 13 residues. Trimming took 3 bases from V and 2 from J, leaving 6 bases between them. Germline CDR1 and CDR2: SGHTA and FQGTGA. CDR3 protein: CASSFSYTDTQYF. CDR3 in DNA: TGTGCCAGCAGCTTCAGTTACACAGATACGCAGTATTTT.

This chain uses TRBV19 with TRBJ1-1; D gene unclear. Per the germline V gene, CDR1 is LNHDA and CDR2 is SQIVND (reference sequence). The CDR3 extends over 13 amino acids. Trimming cost V 3 bases and J 1 base, with 6 bases left between them. The CDR3 DNA reads TGTGCCAGTAGTATTTACAAGAACACTGAAGCTTTCTTT. Its protein is CASSIYKNTEAFF.

The chain joins TRBV2 to TRBJ2-4, with D possibly TRBD2 on 6 matching bases. The ends were cut back, 6 bases at V and 0 bases at J, with 12 bases in the middle. The CDR3 has 15 amino acids. The germline V gene has CDR1 SNHLY and CDR2 FYNNEI. The CDR3 protein is CASSGLQLAKNIQYF. CDR3 in DNA: TGTGCCAGCAGCGGACTACAACTAGCCAAAAACATTCAGTACTTC.

This clone was seen once. V usage is TRBV7-6 and J usage is TRBJ1-4, with 11 bases aligning to TRBD1. Germline values: CDR1 SGHVS, CDR2 FNYEAQ. J lost 2 bases, V lost 3 bases, and 5 bases had no gene match. The CDR3 is made up of 17 amino acids. The CDR3 loop reads CASSFVGQGATNEKLFF. CDR3 DNA sequence: TGTGCCAGCAGCTTTGTAGGACAGGGGGCTACTAATGAAAAACTGTTTTTT.

In DNA, the CDR3 is TGTGCCAGCAGCGTGGGACAGGGGATAACCGGGGAGCTGTTTTTT. Translating it yields CASSVGQGITGELFF. The V call is TRBV9, the J call TRBJ2-2; 10 nucleotides align to TRBD1. The length of the CDR3 is 15 residues. Trimming at V came to 2 bases and at J to 5 bases, leaving 3 bases not matched to a gene. Germline CDR1 and CDR2: SGDLS and YYNGEE.

V gene TRBV9 combines with J gene TRBJ1-3, with no clear D. CDR1 and CDR2 from the germline V gene are SGDLS and YYNGEE. Deletions cut 4 bases from V and 3 bases from J, with 8 bases between. There are 13 residues in the CDR3. The CDR3 reads CASSSRYGNTIYF. CDR3 sequence (DNA): TGTGCCAGCAGCTCCAGATATGGAAACACCATATATTTT.

This clone appeared a few times. The chain combines TRBV6-1 with TRBJ1-6; possibly TRBD1 for D (5 bases). V lost 3 bases, J lost 7 bases, and 16 bases lay in between. CDR1 and CDR2 from the germline V gene are MNHNS and SASEGT. CDR3 length: 16 residues. Written as DNA, the CDR3 is TGTGCCAGCAGTGACATATTGGGGGGACGGAATTCACCCCTCCACTTT. The encoded protein is CASSDILGGRNSPLHF.